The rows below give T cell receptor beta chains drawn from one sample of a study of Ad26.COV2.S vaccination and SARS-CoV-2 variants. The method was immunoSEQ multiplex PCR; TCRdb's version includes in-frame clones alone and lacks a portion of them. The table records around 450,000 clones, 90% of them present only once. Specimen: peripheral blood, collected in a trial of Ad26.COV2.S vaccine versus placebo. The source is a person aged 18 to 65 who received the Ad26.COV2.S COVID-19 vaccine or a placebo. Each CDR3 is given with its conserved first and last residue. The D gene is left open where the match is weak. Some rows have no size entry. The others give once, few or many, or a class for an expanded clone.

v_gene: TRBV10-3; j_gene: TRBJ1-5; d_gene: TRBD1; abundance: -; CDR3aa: CAISQQGGRQGVGDQPQHF; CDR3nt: TGTGCCATCAGTCAACAAGGGGGGAGACAGGGGGTTGGTGATCAGCCCCAGCATTTT
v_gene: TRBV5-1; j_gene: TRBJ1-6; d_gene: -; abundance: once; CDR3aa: CASSSSVGVNSPLHF; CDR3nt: TGCGCCAGCAGCTCGTCGGTGGGGGTTAATTCACCCCTCCACTTT
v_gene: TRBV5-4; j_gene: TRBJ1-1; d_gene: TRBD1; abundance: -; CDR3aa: CASSLWAGTGGTEAFF; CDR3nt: TGTGCCAGCAGCTTGTGGGCCGGGACAGGGGGCACTGAAGCTTTCTTT
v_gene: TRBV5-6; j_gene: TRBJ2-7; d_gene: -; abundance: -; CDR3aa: CASSLVAAYEQYF; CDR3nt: TGTGCCAGCAGCTTGGTAGCGGCCTACGAGCAGTACTTC
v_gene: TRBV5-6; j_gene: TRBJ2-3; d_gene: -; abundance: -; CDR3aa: CASSLSPARTDTQYF; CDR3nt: TGTGCCAGCAGCTTGTCTCCTGCAAGAACAGATACGCAGTATTTT
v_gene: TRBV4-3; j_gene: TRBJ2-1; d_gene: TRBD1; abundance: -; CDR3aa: CASSQERLLGQPSYNEQFF; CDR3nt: TGCGCCAGCAGCCAAGAACGGTTACTGGGACAGCCGTCCTACAATGAGCAGTTCTTC
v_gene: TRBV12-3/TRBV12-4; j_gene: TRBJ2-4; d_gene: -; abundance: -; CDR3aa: CASSDLAKNIQYF; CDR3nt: TGTGCCAGCAGCGATCTAGCCAAAAACATTCAGTACTTC
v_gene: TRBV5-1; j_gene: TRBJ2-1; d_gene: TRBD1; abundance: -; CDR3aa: CASSLLRQGKDNEQFF; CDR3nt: TGCGCCAGCAGCTTGCTGCGACAGGGGAAGGACAATGAGCAGTTCTTC
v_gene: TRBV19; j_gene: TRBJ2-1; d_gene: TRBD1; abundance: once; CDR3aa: CASSIWGRDSVYNEQFF; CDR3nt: TGTGCCAGTAGTATTTGGGGCCGGGACAGCGTATACAATGAGCAGTTCTTC
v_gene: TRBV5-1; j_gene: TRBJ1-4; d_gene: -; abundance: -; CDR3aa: CASSLSTNEKLFF; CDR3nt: TGCGCCAGCAGCCTCTCAACTAATGAAAAACTGTTTTTT
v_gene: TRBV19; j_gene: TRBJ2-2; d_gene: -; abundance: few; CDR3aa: CASSEDGAAGELFF; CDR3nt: TGTGCCAGTAGTGAGGACGGGGCGGCCGGGGAGCTGTTTTTT
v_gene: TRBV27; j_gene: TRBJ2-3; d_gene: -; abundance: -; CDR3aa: CASSLSGGFRDTDTQYF; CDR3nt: TGTGCCAGCAGTTTATCAGGAGGGTTTAGGGACACAGATACGCAGTATTTT
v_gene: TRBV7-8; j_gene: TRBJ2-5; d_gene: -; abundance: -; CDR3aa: CASSLRLGTQETQYF; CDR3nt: TGTGCCAGCAGCTTACGATTGGGAACCCAAGAGACCCAGTACTTC
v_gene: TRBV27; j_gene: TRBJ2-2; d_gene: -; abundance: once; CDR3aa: CASSFGVRFGELFF; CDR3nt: TGTGCCAGCAGTTTCGGGGTCCGGTTCGGGGAGCTGTTTTTT
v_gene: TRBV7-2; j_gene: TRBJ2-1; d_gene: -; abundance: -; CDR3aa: CASSPGPSVNEQFF; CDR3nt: TGTGCCAGCAGCCCCGGACCGAGTGTCAATGAGCAGTTCTTC
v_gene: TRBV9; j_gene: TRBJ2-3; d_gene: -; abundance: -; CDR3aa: CASSVSGDTQYF; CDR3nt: TGTGCCAGCAGCGTAAGCGGTGATACGCAGTATTTT
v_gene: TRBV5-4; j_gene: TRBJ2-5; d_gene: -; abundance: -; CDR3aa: CASSLDQGQETQYF; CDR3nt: TGTGCCAGCAGCTTGGATCAGGGACAAGAGACCCAGTACTTC
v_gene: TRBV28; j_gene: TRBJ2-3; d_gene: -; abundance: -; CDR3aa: CASSYLFTQYF; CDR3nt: TGTGCCAGCAGTTACCTATTTACGCAGTATTTT
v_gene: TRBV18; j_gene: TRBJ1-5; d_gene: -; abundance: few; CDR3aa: CASSPNRVSNQPQHF; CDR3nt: TGTGCCAGCTCACCGAACAGGGTTAGCAATCAGCCCCAGCATTTT
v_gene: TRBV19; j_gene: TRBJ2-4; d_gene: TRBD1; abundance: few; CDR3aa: CASSIARTGGIIQYF; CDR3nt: TGTGCCAGTAGTATAGCTCGGACAGGGGGTATCATTCAGTACTTC
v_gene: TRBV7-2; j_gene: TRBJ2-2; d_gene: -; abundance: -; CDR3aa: CASSVDRRNTGELFF; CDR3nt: TGTGCCAGCAGCGTAGACCGTCGTAACACCGGGGAGCTGTTTTTT
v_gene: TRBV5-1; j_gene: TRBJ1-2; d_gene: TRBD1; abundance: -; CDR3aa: CASSLTDSGQGNGYTF; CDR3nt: TGCGCCAGCAGCTTAACGGATTCGGGACAGGGGAATGGCTACACCTTC
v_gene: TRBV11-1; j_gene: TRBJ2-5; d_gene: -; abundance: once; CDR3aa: CASSSSGLRETQYF; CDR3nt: TGTGCCAGCAGCTCCAGTGGCCTCCGGGAGACCCAGTACTTC
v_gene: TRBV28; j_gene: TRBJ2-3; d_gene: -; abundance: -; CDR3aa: CASSLRNSPRGTQYF; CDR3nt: TGTGCCAGCAGTTTACGCAACAGCCCTCGGGGTACGCAGTATTTT
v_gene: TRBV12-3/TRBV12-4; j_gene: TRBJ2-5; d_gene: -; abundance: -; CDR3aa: CASSLAGIGTQYF; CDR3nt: TGTGCCAGCAGTTTGGCTGGGATAGGGACCCAGTACTTC
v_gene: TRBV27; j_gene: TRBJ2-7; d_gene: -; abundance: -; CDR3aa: CASRQSLASSYEQYF; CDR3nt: TGTGCCAGCAGGCAGTCCCTAGCGAGCTCCTACGAGCAGTACTTC
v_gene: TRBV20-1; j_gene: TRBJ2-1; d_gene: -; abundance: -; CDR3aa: CSATRREQFF; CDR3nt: TGCAGTGCTACTAGGCGGGAGCAGTTCTTC
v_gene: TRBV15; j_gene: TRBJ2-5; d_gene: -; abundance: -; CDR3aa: CATSEERVSVQETQYF; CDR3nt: TGTGCCACCAGCGAAGAACGGGTCTCCGTCCAAGAGACCCAGTACTTC